The 23 T cell receptor beta chains below all came from one sample that was sequenced in a study of CD8 T cells in ankylosing spondylitis. MiXCR was run by TCRdb on the 5' RACE reads, yielding one entry per CDR3 protein. The sample has 670,000 or so distinct CDR3 sequences, roughly 19% seen once; the top ten hold approximately 18%. General study findings and limits: A motif of eight or nine highly homologous TCR beta variants was seen as apparently characteristic of ankylosing spondylitis blood.

Antigens of these TCRs are unknown. Material: blood, either unsorted or a sorted T cell fraction (not recorded which). Source of these receptors: a male donor with ankylosing spondylitis.

This clonotype was counted between two and nine times. V is TRBV6-5 and J is TRBJ1-3; a weak D match, TRBD1 (5 bases). Between the trimmed V and J ends, which lost 2 bases and 2 bases, there was a span of 10 bases. Germline loops: CDR1 MNHEY, CDR2 SVGAGI. The CDR3 runs to 15 residues. The CDR3 protein is CASSYDSGPGNTIYF. The CDR3 DNA reads as TGTGCCAGCAGTTACGACAGCGGCCCTGGAAACACCATATATTTT.

The chain joins TRBV15 to TRBJ2-7, with TRBD2 identical over 8 bases. The germline V gene encodes CDR1 LNHNV and CDR2 YYDKDF (reference sequence). Losses at the gene ends were 5 bases for V and 2 bases for J; bases not matched to a gene: 5. CDR3 length equals 14 residues. In DNA, the CDR3 is TGTGCCACCAGCCTCGGGGGGGCCGCCTACGAGCAGTACTTC. Translation: CATSLGGAAYEQYF.

This clonotype was counted a few times. The CDR3, as DNA: TGCGCCAGCAGCTGGGGACAATGGGAGACCCAGTACTTC. Residues: CASSWGQWETQYF. The V and J genes are TRBV5-1 and TRBJ2-5; a weak D match, TRBD1 (6 bases). Germline CDR1 and CDR2: SGHRS and YFSETQ. This CDR3 region has 13 residues. V shed 3 bases and J shed 5 bases, with 11 bases lying between them.

This clonotype was detected a few times. This CDR3 reads CASSQGGAATLYGYTF. The DNA for the CDR3 is TGTGCCAGCAGCCAAGGGGGCGCAGCGACCCTTTATGGCTACACCTTC. The chain combines TRBV3-1 with TRBJ1-2; D possibly corresponds to TRBD1 (5 bases). The germline CDR1 and CDR2 sequences are LGHDT and YNNKEL (reference sequence). V lost 1 base, J lost 5 bases, and 17 bases lay in between. The CDR3 spans 16 residues.

This CDR3 is CASSLLSLAGGNEQFF. The CDR3 DNA reads as TGTGCCAGCAGTTTATTGAGTCTAGCGGGAGGGAATGAGCAGTTCTTC. V and J are TRBV27 and TRBJ2-1; 12 bases are a match to TRBD2. Germline V lookup: CDR1 MNHEY, CDR2 SMNVEV (reference sequence). The CDR3 runs 16 residues. V trimming: 1 base; J trimming: 7 bases; junction bases outside the gene matches: 5.

The V gene is TRBV5-8, the J gene TRBJ2-7; the D call may be TRBD1 or TRBD2 (5 bases each). Deletions cut 6 bases from V and 3 bases from J, with 22 bases between. The CDR3 sequence is 16 residues long. Per the germline V gene, CDR1 is SGHTS and CDR2 is YDEGEE. CDR3 bases: TGTGCCAGCACCCCCTCGATGAGAGGGGTCCACTACGAGCAGTACTTC. Encoded protein: CASTPSMRGVHYEQYF.

There are a few counts of this clonotype. J is TRBJ2-1 and V is TRBV4-1, with D perhaps matching TRBD1 (5 bases). Germline values: CDR1 MGHRA, CDR2 YSYEKL. V was pared by 0 bases and J by 9 bases, with 21 bases between. This CDR3 is 17 amino acids long. Here the CDR3 reads CASSQDRSAGITGEQFF. DNA of the CDR3: TGCGCCAGCAGCCAAGATCGGTCGGCAGGGATAACAGGTGAGCAGTTCTTC.

There are a few counts of this clonotype. V is TRBV29-1 and J is TRBJ2-2; 7 bases map to TRBD1. The CDR3 length is 13 residues. Trimming cost V 5 bases and J 2 bases; bases outside gene matches: 2. CDR1 and CDR2 from the germline V gene are SQVTM and ANQGSEA. CDR3 in amino acids: CSVRGPNTGELFF. DNA of the CDR3: TGCAGCGTTAGGGGGCCTAACACCGGGGAGCTGTTTTTT.

This clonotype showed up just a few times. The J gene is TRBJ2-2, the V gene TRBV5-5; TRBD1 aligns across 10 bases. From germline, CDR1 is SGHKS and CDR2 YYEKEE (reference sequence). V was clipped by 0 bases and J by 6 bases; unmatched bases: 5. This CDR3 has 16 residues. CDR3 in amino acids: CASSLVGTGEAGELFF. Written as DNA, the CDR3 is TGTGCCAGCAGCTTGGTAGGGACAGGGGAAGCCGGGGAGCTGTTTTTT.

This clonotype has just a few counts. CDR3 region: CASSPTPGQGMHEQYF. The CDR3 DNA reads as TGTGCCAGCAGTCCCACCCCGGGACAGGGGATGCACGAGCAGTACTTC. V and J are TRBV27 and TRBJ2-7; 10 bases match TRBD1. CDR3 length: 16 amino acids. The germline V gene has CDR1 MNHEY and CDR2 SMNVEV (reference sequence). Trimming cost V 5 bases and J 5 bases; bases outside gene matches: 12.

The CDR3 bases are TGTGCCAGCAGCAGAGGGACTAGCGGTAGCACAGATACGCAGTATTTT. Its protein product is CASSRGTSGSTDTQYF. The chain joins TRBV21-1 to TRBJ2-3; the table gives TRBD2 as D, unverified against the DNA. TRBV21-1 has pseudogene status. The CDR3 sequence is 16 residues long.

A single count supports this clonotype. The chain carries TRBV20-1 and TRBJ2-7; D possibly corresponds to TRBD1 (6 bases). The CDR3 has 12 residues. CDR1 and CDR2 from the germline V gene are DFQATT and SNEGSKA (reference sequence). Trimming took off 6 bases at V and 2 bases at J, with 11 bases between the two ends. CDR3 DNA sequence: TGCAGTGCGAGGGACATTACCTACGAGCAGTACTTC. It specifies CSARDITYEQYF.

This chain links TRBV2 with TRBJ2-3; 7 nucleotides agree with TRBD2. Germline V CDR1 and CDR2: SNHLY, FYNNEI. The CDR3 is 16 residues long. Trimming removed 1 base from V and 1 base from J; junction bases left unmatched: 5. The CDR3: CASSEGWGGGTDTQYF. DNA for the CDR3: TGTGCCAGCAGTGAAGGATGGGGAGGGGGCACAGATACGCAGTATTTT. Using reference TRBV2 and TRBJ2-3 for the parts outside the CDR3, the full variable domain is EPEVTQTPSHQVTQMGQEVILRCVPISNHLYFYWYRQILGQKVEFLVSFYNNEISEKSEIFDDQFSVERPDGSNFTLKIRSTKLEDSAMYFCASSEGWGGGTDTQYFGPGTRLTVL.

This clonotype was observed a few times. V and J are TRBV27 and TRBJ2-1; TRBD2 is a possible D gene (5 bases). Trimming took 2 bases from V and 5 from J, leaving 10 bases between them. The V gene's germline CDR1 is MNHEY and CDR2 SMNVEV (reference sequence). This CDR3 comprises 14 residues. CDR3: CASSLRENNNEQFF. CDR3 nucleotide sequence: TGTGCCAGCAGTTTAAGGGAGAATAACAATGAGCAGTTCTTC.

This clonotype was detected only a few times. The V call is TRBV7-3, the J call TRBJ2-1; D ambiguous. The CDR3 has 13 amino acids. The V gene lost 2 bases and the J gene lost 8 bases, with 10 bases spanning the gap. The germline V gene has CDR1 SGHTA and CDR2 FQGTGA. CDR3 sequence (DNA): TGTGCCAGCAGCTTATGGGCTTCCGATGAGCAGTTCTTC. Translated, it gives CASSLWASDEQFF.

The genes are TRBV11-3 and TRBJ1-1; maybe TRBD1 (5 bases). V was clipped by 10 bases and J by 6 bases, with 18 bases between them. CDR3 size: 13 residues. Per germline, CDR1 SGHNT and CDR2 YENEEA. CDR3 loop: CAIQARGAAEAFF. CDR3 nucleotide sequence: TGTGCCATCCAGGCAAGAGGGGCGGCTGAAGCTTTCTTT.

This clonotype was counted only a few times. This chain joins TRBV29-1 and TRBJ2-7; D possibly corresponds to TRBD2 (6 bases). The V gene lost 0 bases and the J gene lost 5 bases, with 17 bases spanning the gap. CDR1 and CDR2 from the germline V gene are SQVTM and ANQGSEA. The CDR3 has 15 amino acids. CDR3 in amino acids: CSVEDRLGGADEQYF. As DNA, the CDR3 is TGCAGCGTTGAAGACCGTCTGGGGGGTGCAGACGAGCAGTACTTC.

The chain uses TRBV9 and TRBJ2-7; D uncertain. Germline values: CDR1 SGDLS, CDR2 YYNGEE. Trimming left V 0 bases short and J 3 bases short, with 7 bases between. The CDR3 covers 13 residues. The CDR3 sequence is CASSVAPSYEQYF. CDR3 nucleotide sequence: TGTGCCAGCAGCGTAGCTCCGAGCTACGAGCAGTACTTC.

This clonotype has just a few counts. The gene calls are TRBV12-3 or TRBV12-4 and TRBJ1-6; a weak D match, TRBD1 (6 bases). V was pared by 3 bases and J by 0 bases, with 9 bases between. This CDR3 is built from 16 residues. For the CDR3, the DNA is TGTGCCAGCAGTTTTGGGGGGCTCTCCTATAATTCACCCCTCCACTTT. As protein: CASSFGGLSYNSPLHF.

The genes are TRBV4-1 and TRBJ2-5; 7 bases map to TRBD1. The CDR3 spans 15 residues. Germline trimming cut 4 bases from V and 7 bases from J; bases unmatched to any gene: 12. CDR1 is MGHRA and CDR2 is YSYEKL in the germline V gene. The CDR3 loop reads CASSPRDSFPGTQYF. In DNA, the CDR3 is TGCGCCAGCAGCCCTCGGGACAGCTTCCCGGGGACCCAGTACTTC.

The chain is built from TRBV7-6 and TRBJ2-7, with 9 bases lining up with TRBD1. With V trimmed by 4 bases and J by 2 bases, 9 bases remained unmatched. Germline CDR1 reads SGHVS; CDR2 reads FNYEAQ. This CDR3 has 16 residues. The CDR3 DNA reads as TGTGCCAGCAGCTCAGGGGACAGGGCCTCTCCCTACGAGCAGTACTTC. Translated: CASSSGDRASPYEQYF.

This chain joins TRBV6-4 and TRBJ2-3; D could derive from TRBD1 or TRBD2 (5 bases each). The length of the CDR3 is 14 residues. Germline CDR1 reads MRHNA; CDR2 reads SNTAGT. With 5 bases removed from V and 5 bases from J, the gap between germline ends came to 14 bases. Written as DNA, the CDR3 is TGTGCCAGCAGTAAGCAGGGAGAGGGAGATACGCAGTATTTT. Amino acid sequence: CASSKQGEGDTQYF.

The V gene is TRBV10-3, the J gene TRBJ1-4, with TRBD1 matching 12 bases. With 9 bases clipped from V and 7 bases from J, the junction kept 12 bases outside the gene matches. Germline CDR1 is ENHRY and CDR2 is SYGVKD. This CDR3 is 16 amino acids long. CDR3: CAISGTGGSSVEKLFF. The CDR3 DNA reads TGTGCCATTTCAGGGACAGGGGGCTCGAGCGTTGAAAAACTGTTTTTT.